This T cell receptor beta chain was recovered during a study of identical twins' blood T cells. Study-level findings and limits: Abundant TCRbeta CDR3s overlapped more between twins than with unrelated donors. Twins reportedly had markedly more similar V usage than unrelated donors, even among out-of-frame TCRbeta clonotypes.

This clonotype was seen only once. Antigen unknown. One end of the junction is discordant with germline, which a read error may explain. The CDR3 runs to 15 residues. From germline, CDR1 is MNHEY and CDR2 SVGEGT. TCR cDNA libraries came from RNA via a modified published protocol. Per the authors' pipeline: Each donor had about 100,000 to nearly 550,000 clonotypes. TCRdb processed the 5' RACE reads anew with MiXCR; each CDR3 protein has one entry. In this record, the V and J calls reflect TCRdb's handling and not the investigators' own analysis. The table includes about 370,000 distinct CDR3 sequences, approximately 30% detected once.

The sequenced sample consisted of PBMCs. The V and J genes are TRBV6-2 or TRBV6-3 and TRBJ2-7; 7 nucleotides match TRBD2. This receptor was identified in a woman aged 18 to 55 in good health. The CDR3 loop is CASRDGLADDYKQYF. CDR3 nucleotides: TGTGCCAGCAGGGATGGCCTAGCGGACGACTACAAGCAGTACTTC.